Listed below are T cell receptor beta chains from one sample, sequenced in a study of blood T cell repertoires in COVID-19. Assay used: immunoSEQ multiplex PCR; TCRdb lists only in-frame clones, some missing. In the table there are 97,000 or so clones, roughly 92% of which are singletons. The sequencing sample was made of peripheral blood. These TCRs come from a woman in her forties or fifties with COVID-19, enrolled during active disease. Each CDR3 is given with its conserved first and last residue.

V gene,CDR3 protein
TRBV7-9,CASSLLGANTEAFF
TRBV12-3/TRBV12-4,CASSSGREDGYTF
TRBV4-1,CASSNRQGADEETQYF
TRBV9,CASSVAGELFF
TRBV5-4,CASSLRRKGGGTEAFF
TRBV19,CASRSTGGKQETQYF
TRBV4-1,CASKGTGGGNTIYF
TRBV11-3,CASTVPDRPNTEAFF
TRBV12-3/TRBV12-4,CASSLGGGYGYTF
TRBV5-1,CASSLVTGGGANEQFF
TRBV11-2,CASSLLGGGLSNEQFF
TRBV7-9,CASSPTLDGYTF
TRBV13,CASSFSTAYNSPLHF
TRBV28,CASSQGGSGANVLTF
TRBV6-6,CASTLVAGSYNEQFF
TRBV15,CATSSDRGSNQPQHF
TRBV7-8,CASSLIAGWGEKLFF
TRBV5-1,CASSLAGGWNEQFF
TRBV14,CASSQSGQWNTEAFF
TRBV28,CASSLLGSGANVLTF
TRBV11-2,CASSLEASSYNEQFF
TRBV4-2,CASSQGVQGNEQYF
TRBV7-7,CASSTDRAGELFF
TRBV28,CASLRAQAYGYTF
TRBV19,CASSIPRYNEQFF
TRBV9,CASSVGLVSYEQFF
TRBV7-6,CASRGAGRGEQFF
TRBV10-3,CAISDRLNTEAFF
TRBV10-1,CASSDLSYGYTF
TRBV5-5,CASSLAGSRQPQHF
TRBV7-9,CASSFAGAYGYTF
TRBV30,CAWSRWEVYGYTF
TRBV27,CASSPGVNTGELFF
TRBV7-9,CASEQAREQYF
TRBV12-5,CASSTDKETQYF
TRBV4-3,CASSQVVTGLNGYTF
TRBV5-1,CASSGGQGAYNEQFF
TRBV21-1,CASSKAGKRDRGSGYTF
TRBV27,CASSPYTQGTGANVLTF
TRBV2,CAILNLTRPATNGYTF
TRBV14,CASSARLGYGEKLFF
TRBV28,CASSSPGKGGYTYEQYF
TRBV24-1,CATSDSGQREQFF
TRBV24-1,CATRGTVTGELFF
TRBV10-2,CASSEDLKSQPQHF
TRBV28,CASSFGINTGELFF
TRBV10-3,CAISESKLGTDTQYF
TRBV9,CASSVAVTGNGGYTF
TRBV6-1,CASSDYLPGGRNEQFF
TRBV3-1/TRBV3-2,CASSLGTSGGGKETQYF
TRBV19,CASSIRQGLSQETQYF
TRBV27,CASSLSGGHQPQHF
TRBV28,CASSLGGGYGYTF
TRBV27,CASSLLQGANTEAFF